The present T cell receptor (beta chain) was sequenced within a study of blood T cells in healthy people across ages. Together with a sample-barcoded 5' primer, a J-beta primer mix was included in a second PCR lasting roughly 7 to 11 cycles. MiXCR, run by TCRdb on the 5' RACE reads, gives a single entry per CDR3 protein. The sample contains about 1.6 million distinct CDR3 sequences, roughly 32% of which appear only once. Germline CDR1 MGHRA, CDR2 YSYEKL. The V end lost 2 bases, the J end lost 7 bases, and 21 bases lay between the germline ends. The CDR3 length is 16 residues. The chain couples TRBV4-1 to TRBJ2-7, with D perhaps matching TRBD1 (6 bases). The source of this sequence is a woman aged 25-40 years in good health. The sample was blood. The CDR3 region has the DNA TGCGCCAGCAGCCAATCGGCGGACAGCTCCTACAATGAGCAGTACTTC. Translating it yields CASSQSADSSYNEQYF.